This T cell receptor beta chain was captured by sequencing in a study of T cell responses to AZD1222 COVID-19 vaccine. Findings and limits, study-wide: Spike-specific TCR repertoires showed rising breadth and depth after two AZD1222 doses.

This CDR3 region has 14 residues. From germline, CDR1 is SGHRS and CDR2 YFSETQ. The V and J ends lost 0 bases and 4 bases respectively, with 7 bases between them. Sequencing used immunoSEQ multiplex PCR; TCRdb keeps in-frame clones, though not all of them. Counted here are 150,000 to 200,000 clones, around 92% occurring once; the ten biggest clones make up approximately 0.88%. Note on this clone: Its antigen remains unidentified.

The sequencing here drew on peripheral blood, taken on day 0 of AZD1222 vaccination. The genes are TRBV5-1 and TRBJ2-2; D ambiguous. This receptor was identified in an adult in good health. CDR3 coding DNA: TGCGCCAGCAGCTTGGTGGCTATCACCGGGGAGCTGTTTTTT. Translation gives CASSLVAITGELFF.